The next 22 T cell receptor beta chains were all read from a single sample in a study of blood T cell repertoires in COVID-19. Profiled with immunoSEQ multiplex PCR; TCRdb holds only in-frame clones, not every one. The table records under 250,000 clones, 75% to 90% of them present only once. The sample consisted of peripheral blood. All receptors come from a woman in her sixties or seventies with active or convalescent COVID-19.

The chain employs TRBV6-5 and TRBJ2-5, with D perhaps matching TRBD1 (6 bases). The CDR3 has 15 residues. V was cut by 6 bases and J by 5 bases, with 19 bases left in between. Germline CDR1 and CDR2: MNHEY and SVGAGI. CDR3 coding DNA: TGTGCCAGCAGCCGCTCCCCCACAGGGTCGGAGACCCAGTACTTC. Its protein is CASSRSPTGSETQYF.

The CDR3 reads CASSSRDMNTEAFF. In DNA form, the CDR3 reads TGCGCCAGCAGCTCCCGGGACATGAACACTGAAGCTTTCTTT. The chain has TRBV5-1 and TRBJ1-1, with D maybe TRBD1 (6 bases). This CDR3 is 14 amino acids long. Germline-derived CDR1 and CDR2 are SGHRS and YFSETQ. The V end lost 3 bases, the J end lost 0 bases, and 9 bases lay between the germline ends.

The chain carries TRBV24-1 and TRBJ2-2, with a possible D match to TRBD2 (5 bases). CDR3 length: 16 amino acids. V lost 3 bases and J lost 0, with 10 bases in between. The germline gives CDR1 KGHDR, CDR2 SFDVKD. CDR3 sequence (DNA): TGTGCCACCAGTGATAGCGGCACCGCGAACACCGGGGAGCTGTTTTTT. Protein product: CATSDSGTANTGELFF.

The chain recombines TRBV6-5 with TRBJ1-4; maybe TRBD1 (5 bases). CDR1 and CDR2 from the germline V gene are MNHEY and SVGAGI. The CDR3 length is 11 residues. The V and J ends lost 8 bases and 7 bases respectively, with 8 bases between them. CDR3 in DNA: TGTGCCAGCCGGGGGGTTGAAAAACTGTTTTTT. It specifies CASRGVEKLFF.

The chain links TRBV27 to TRBJ2-5; 8 nucleotides agree with TRBD1. Germline values: CDR1 MNHEY, CDR2 SMNVEV (reference sequence). The CDR3 length is 14 residues. Germline trimming cut 7 bases from V and 2 bases from J; bases unmatched to any gene: 6. CDR3 bases: TGTGCCAGCAAGACAGGGGTCTCGCAAGAGACCCAGTACTTC. Translation gives CASKTGVSQETQYF.

This clone was found a few times. For the CDR3, the DNA is TGTGCCAGCACTTCCCTTGGGGGGTCCTCCTATGGCTACACCTTC. Amino acids: CASTSLGGSSYGYTF. V and J are TRBV28 and TRBJ1-2; D is perhaps TRBD1 (5 bases). The CDR3 extends over 15 amino acids. The V end was cut by 7 bases, the J end by 4 bases, with 19 bases between. Looked up from germline, CDR1 is MDHEN and CDR2 is SYDVKM.

The chain couples TRBV6-6 to TRBJ2-7, with 7 bases that match TRBD1. Germline lookup yields CDR1 MNHNY and CDR2 SVGAGI (reference sequence). The CDR3 is 14 amino acids. The V gene end was trimmed by 6 bases and the J gene end by 0 bases; junction bases not matched to a gene: 5. CDR3 nucleotide sequence: TGTGCCAGCAGACAAAGACAGGGCTCCTACGAGCAGTACTTC. Translating gives CASRQRQGSYEQYF.

The chain joins TRBV5-1 to TRBJ2-3, with TRBD1 as a possible D gene (6 bases). Germline loops: CDR1 SGHRS, CDR2 YFSETQ. The CDR3 is 15 residues long. The ends were cut back, 2 bases at V and 3 bases at J, with 13 bases in the middle. This CDR3 reads CASSLQGSLTDTQYF. CDR3 DNA: TGCGCCAGCAGCTTACAGGGAAGTCTTACAGATACGCAGTATTTT. The full variable domain, in which reference TRBV5-1 and TRBJ2-3 provide the parts outside the CDR3, is KAGVTQTPRYLIKTRGQQVTLSCSPISGHRSVSWYQQTPGQGLQFLFEYFSETQRNKGNFPGRFSGRQFSNSRSEMNVSTLELGDSALYLCASSLQGSLTDTQYFGPGTRLTVL.

V is TRBV30 and J is TRBJ2-3; a weak D match, TRBD2 (6 bases). V dropped 3 bases and J dropped 6 bases, with 10 bases sitting between them. The CDR3 totals 12 residues. Germline V gene lookup returns CDR1 GTSNPN and CDR2 SVGIG (reference sequence). The CDR3 bases are TGTGCCTGGAGAGGGGACTCCGATACGCAGTATTTT. It encodes CAWRGDSDTQYF.

There are many counts of this clone. The chain uses TRBV4-3 and TRBJ2-7; D possibly corresponds to TRBD2 (5 bases). V was shortened by 1 base and J by 5 bases, with 12 bases between the two germline ends. CDR1 LGHNA and CDR2 YSLEER come from the germline V gene. The CDR3 runs to 14 residues. CDR3 residues: CASSQVKRHNEQYF. CDR3 nucleotide sequence: TGCGCCAGCAGCCAAGTTAAGCGGCATAACGAGCAGTACTTC.

The gene calls are TRBV2 and TRBJ1-5; D unclear. Germline V gene lookup returns CDR1 SNHLY and CDR2 FYNNEI. CDR3 length: 13 residues. With 7 bases removed from V and 4 bases from J, the gap between germline ends came to 11 bases. CDR3 loop: CASTVSRNQPQHF. The CDR3 bases are TGTGCCAGCACGGTCTCACGTAATCAGCCCCAGCATTTT.

The chain links TRBV4-3 to TRBJ1-2; possibly TRBD1 for D (6 bases). The CDR3 is made up of 14 amino acids. V was clipped by 6 bases and J by 2 bases, with 13 bases between them. Germline CDR1 LGHNA, CDR2 YSLEER. CDR3 sequence reads: CASSWTVSNYGYTF. CDR3 sequence (DNA): TGCGCCAGCAGTTGGACAGTGTCAAACTATGGCTACACCTTC.

The V and J genes are TRBV28 and TRBJ2-6; 8 bases fit TRBD2. This CDR3 spans 18 amino acids. Trimming cost V 8 bases and J 0 bases; bases outside gene matches: 12. Germline V gene sequence: CDR1 MDHEN, CDR2 SYDVKM. The chain's CDR3 is CASWAGGVILSGANVLTF. DNA of the CDR3: TGTGCCAGCTGGGCGGGGGGAGTCATCCTCTCTGGGGCCAACGTCCTGACTTTC.

The rearrangement joins TRBV10-1 to TRBJ2-2; D gene unclear. Trimming cost V 0 bases and J 1 base, with 6 bases left between them. The CDR3 has 15 amino acids. Germline V gene data show CDR1 as WNHNN and CDR2 as SYGVQD (reference sequence). The CDR3 here is CASSESRMNTGELFF. CDR3 DNA sequence: TGCGCCAGCAGTGAGTCCAGGATGAACACCGGGGAGCTGTTTTTT.

The rearrangement uses TRBV7-8 and TRBJ1-2; TRBD1 agrees at 7 bases. Germline V gene lookup returns CDR1 SGHVS and CDR2 FQNEAQ. This CDR3 has 14 residues. The V and J ends lost 5 bases and 7 bases, in that order; junction bases with no gene match: 10. In nucleotides, the CDR3 is TGTGCCAGCAGCAAGACAGGGTTTGGCGGTGGCTACACCTTC. Amino acids: CASSKTGFGGGYTF.

On this clone: The conserved phenylalanine or tryptophan is not found at the CDR3 terminus, so this likely reflects a read error. Because the CDR3's place on the DNA is in doubt, the DNA is left out and the CDR3 is given as listed by TCRdb. The gene calls are TRBV25-1 and TRBJ1-1. Germline V gene lookup returns CDR1 MGHDK and CDR2 SYGVNS. The CDR3 region is 9 residues in length, termini included. The CDR3 is CASREEMGN.

The CDR3 DNA follows: TGTGCCAGCAGCCAACAACTTCCGGGGGGCCCAAACTCTGGAAACACCATATATTTT. As protein: CASSQQLPGGPNSGNTIYF. The V gene is TRBV4-2, the J gene TRBJ1-3; possible D gene TRBD1, 6 bases. V dropped 2 bases and J dropped 0 bases, with 20 bases sitting between them. Germline loops: CDR1 LGHNA, CDR2 YNFKEQ. The CDR3 covers 19 residues.

The chain uses TRBV27 and TRBJ2-7, with D tentatively TRBD2 (6 bases). Between the trimmed V and J ends, which lost 5 bases and 0 bases, there was a span of 11 bases. The germline gives CDR1 MNHEY, CDR2 SMNVEV (reference sequence). The length of the CDR3 is 14 residues. Here the CDR3 reads CASSRAGSSYEQYF. CDR3 nucleotide sequence: TGTGCCAGCAGTCGGGCCGGGAGCTCCTACGAGCAGTACTTC.

This chain uses TRBV19 with TRBJ1-1; TRBD1 aligns across 7 bases. After removal of 7 bases from V and 0 bases from J, the junction contained 5 bases not matched to a gene. The CDR3 is 14 residues long. Germline CDR1 reads LNHDA; CDR2 reads SQIVND (reference sequence). This CDR3 reads CASTWTGMNTEAFF. DNA of the CDR3: TGTGCCAGTACCTGGACAGGAATGAACACTGAAGCTTTCTTT.

This chain connects TRBV5-8 to TRBJ2-1; D is ambiguous. Trimming removed 0 bases from V and 4 bases from J, with 8 bases in between. Per the germline V gene, CDR1 is SGHTS and CDR2 is YDEGEE. This CDR3 region has 14 residues. The CDR3 coding sequence is TGTGCCAGCAGCTTGGATCGCGTTTACAATGAGCAGTTCTTC. Encoded protein: CASSLDRVYNEQFF.

The chain joins TRBV15 to TRBJ2-1, with TRBD2 matching 8 bases. The V gene end was trimmed by 3 bases and the J gene end by 4 bases; junction bases not matched to a gene: 2. This CDR3 comprises 14 residues. CDR1 is LNHNV, CDR2 YYDKDF, per germline (reference sequence). CDR3 region: CATSSRGGYNEQFF. The CDR3 DNA reads TGTGCCACCAGCAGCCGGGGGGGGTACAATGAGCAGTTCTTC.

The chain links TRBV6-6 to TRBJ2-5, with 15 bases aligning to TRBD2. With V trimmed by 6 bases and J by 5 bases, 7 bases remained unmatched. This CDR3 is 16 amino acids long. In germline, CDR1 is MNHNY, CDR2 SVGAGI (reference sequence). The CDR3: CASRLGLAGGEETQYF. The CDR3, as DNA: TGTGCCAGCAGGCTGGGACTAGCGGGGGGAGAGGAGACCCAGTACTTC.